Listed below are T cell receptor beta chains from one sample, sequenced in a study of beta chain features in type 1 diabetes. The protocol was immunoSEQ multiplex PCR, while the TCRdb copy is restricted to in-frame clones and leaves out a portion. Of 160,000 or so clones listed, over 8.5% are singletons. The sequencing sample was made of central memory CD4+ T cells from blood. Every receptor here comes from a man aged 18 to 29 in good health. The CDR3 runs from the conserved cysteine through the conserved F or W. D genes are given only for firm matches. Clone size appears in some rows only: once, few, many, or a class for an expanded clone.

V,size,J,D,DNA,CDR3
TRBV4-1,-,TRBJ1-2,-,TGCGCCAGCAGCCAAGATCCGAGTTGGCCCTATGGCTACACCTTC,CASSQDPSWPYGYTF
TRBV6-5,few,TRBJ1-2,TRBD1,TGTGCCAGCAGTTACGGGACAGGACCTTATGGCTACACCTTC,CASSYGTGPYGYTF
TRBV5-4,-,TRBJ2-3,TRBD2,TGTGCCAGCAGCCATCGGGGGGACACAGATACGCAGTATTTT,CASSHRGDTDTQYF
TRBV4-1,-,TRBJ2-6,-,TGCGCCAGCAGCCAAGATGGGGCCAACGTCCTGACTTTC,CASSQDGANVLTF
TRBV7-9,few,TRBJ1-6,-,TGTGCCAGCAGCTCGAAAGGACAGATTAATTCACCCCTCCACTTT,CASSSKGQINSPLHF
TRBV6-5,-,TRBJ2-1,TRBD2,TGTGCCACTCGAGGTAGCGGGATCTACAATGAGCAGTTCTTC,CATRGSGIYNEQFF
TRBV4-3,few,TRBJ2-2,TRBD2,TGCGCCAGCAGCCAAGAAGGGACTAGACCAGGCGGGGAGCTGTTTTTT,CASSQEGTRPGGELFF
TRBV7-2,-,TRBJ1-1,TRBD1,TGTGCCAGCAGCGGGACCGGGACAGCGAACACTGAAGCTTTCTTT,CASSGTGTANTEAFF
TRBV19,few,TRBJ2-1,-,TGTGCCAGTAGTGGCGTCAATGAGCAGTTCTTC,CASSGVNEQFF
TRBV4-1,-,TRBJ2-1,-,TGCGCCAGCAGCCACAACAGGGTGAGAGGCTCCTACAATGAGCAGTTCTTC,CASSHNRVRGSYNEQFF
TRBV5-4,-,TRBJ2-5,TRBD1,TGTGCCAGCAGCTATAACCGGGACAGGGGACGTGAGACCCAGTACTTC,CASSYNRDRGRETQYF
TRBV9,-,TRBJ1-1,-,TGTGCCAGCAGCGTAGAATGGTCCACTGAAGCTTTCTTT,CASSVEWSTEAFF
TRBV4-3,few,TRBJ2-1,-,TGCGCCAGCAGCCAACAGGGTTCATTTGTCAATGAGCAGTTCTTC,CASSQQGSFVNEQFF
TRBV29-1,-,TRBJ2-5,-,TGCAGCCCCTTGAGGCCTGGGGAGACCCAGTACTTC,CSPLRPGETQYF
TRBV11-1,-,TRBJ2-7,TRBD1,TGTGCCAGCAGCCACGACAGGGTGGGTTCCTACGAGCAGTACTTC,CASSHDRVGSYEQYF
TRBV9,-,TRBJ2-5,-,TGTGCCAGCAGCAAACACGGGGAGACCCAGTACTTC,CASSKHGETQYF
TRBV5-1,few,TRBJ2-2,TRBD2,TGCGCCAGCAACATAGCGGGTGGCACCGGGGAGCTGTTTTTT,CASNIAGGTGELFF
TRBV2,few,TRBJ2-6,TRBD1,TGTGCCAGCAGTGGGACAGGCCCAGGCTCTGGGGCCAACGTCCTGACTTTC,CASSGTGPGSGANVLTF
TRBV9,-,TRBJ1-6,-,TGTGCCAGCAGCTCTACAGGGAGCTCCTATAATTCACCCCTCCACTTT,CASSSTGSSYNSPLHF
TRBV25-1,few,TRBJ2-3,-,TGTGCCAGCCTCCTCCGAGAGGGGAGCACAGATACGCAGTATTTT,CASLLREGSTDTQYF
TRBV18,few,TRBJ2-3,-,TGTGCCAGCTCACTGACTGAGAGCTGGAGACGCACAGATACGCAGTATTTT,CASSLTESWRRTDTQYF